The source of this T cell receptor (beta chain) is a study of cytomegalovirus exposure and HLA in healthy donors. Study-wide results and caveats: As was reported, the classifier diagnosed cytomegalovirus status with high specificity and sensitivity. Earlier findings revealed that most TCR beta V segments proved productive either about 90% or about 30% of the time. Later, an analysis found that common viral pathogens appeared to be linked with several of the most significant clusters.

With regard to this clone: Its matching antigen is unknown.

The PCR had 60 Vbeta and 13 Jbeta primers. Using immunoSEQ multiplex PCR, the repertoire was profiled, and TCRdb retains in-frame clones only, with some absent. The table lists 95,000 to 100,000 clones, 85% of them singletons, with about 3.9% in the top ten. The sample taken for sequencing was PBMCs. The TCR comes from a man aged 30 to 39 in good health and CMV-seronegative.

The CDR3 sequence is CASSFFMSYGYTF. As DNA, the CDR3 is TGTGCCAGCAGTTTTTTCATGAGCTATGGCTACACCTTC. The chain couples TRBV27 to TRBJ1-2, with D unresolved. V was clipped by 3 bases and J by 4 bases, with 9 bases between them. The CDR3 totals 13 residues. Germline V gene lookup returns CDR1 MNHEY and CDR2 SMNVEV (reference sequence).